The 27 T cell receptor beta chains below come from one sample, sequenced in a study of monozygotic twins with inflammatory bowel disease. TCRdb processed the 5' RACE reads again and assigns one entry to each CDR3 protein, with no DNA. This sample's table has 300,000 to 400,000 distinct CDR3 sequences. Sequencing was done on a sample of blood. These receptors were collected from a human donor with ulcerative colitis or Crohn's disease, or a healthy co-twin of an affected twin (not recorded which).

The genes are TRBV6-6 and TRBJ2-5; TCRdb's assignment of TRBD2 cannot be checked, as there is no DNA. CDR1 MNHNY and CDR2 SVGAGI come from the germline V gene (reference sequence). The CDR3 runs 14 residues. This CDR3 reads CAIRDLASGETQYF.

V is TRBV5-1 and J is TRBJ2-5; TCRdb returns TRBD1, unconfirmable since there is no DNA. Looked up from germline, CDR1 is SGHRS and CDR2 is YFSETQ. The CDR3 is 14 amino acids. The CDR3 loop is CASSTGYLQETQYF.

J is TRBJ2-5 and V is TRBV20-1. Germline V lookup: CDR1 DFQATT, CDR2 SNEGSKA (reference sequence). The CDR3 runs to 14 residues. The chain's CDR3 is CSASLISLQETQYF.

The V call is TRBV20-1, the J call TRBJ2-7; the D gene TCRdb calls, TRBD1, cannot be checked with no DNA. The CDR3 is made up of 14 amino acids. Germline V gene sequence: CDR1 DFQATT, CDR2 SNEGSKA (reference sequence). The CDR3 reads CSARGQGRWDEQYF.

The chain joins TRBV5-1 to TRBJ2-7. Germline-derived CDR1 and CDR2 are SGHRS and YFSETQ. This CDR3 spans 14 amino acids. The CDR3 protein is CASSLDAARYEQYF. Full variable domain (remainder filled in from reference TRBV5-1 and TRBJ2-7): KAGVTQTPRYLIKTRGQQVTLSCSPISGHRSVSWYQQTPGQGLQFLFEYFSETQRNKGNFPGRFSGRQFSNSRSEMNVSTLELGDSALYLCASSLDAARYEQYFGPGTRLTVT.

CDR3 residues: CSVEPSGFSNEQFF. The V gene is TRBV29-1, the J gene TRBJ2-1; the TCRdb call, TRBD1, lacks DNA for checking. This CDR3 spans 14 amino acids. CDR1 and CDR2 (germline): SQVTM, ANQGSEA.

V and J are TRBV6-1 and TRBJ2-5; the TCRdb call, TRBD1, lacks DNA for checking. Germline-derived CDR1 and CDR2 are MNHNS and SASEGT. The CDR3 covers 15 residues. Here the CDR3 reads CASSDRQGAQETQYF.

V is TRBV7-2 and J is TRBJ2-7. Germline values: CDR1 SGHTA, CDR2 FQGNSA. There are 13 residues in the CDR3. The CDR3 spells CASSLGPVSEQYF.

The chain recombines TRBV7-2 with TRBJ1-6; there is no DNA to check the TCRdb D call of TRBD1. The CDR3 contains 15 residues. Germline V lookup: CDR1 SGHTA, CDR2 FQGNSA. The CDR3 protein is CASSPMQGGFSPLHF.

The rearrangement links TRBV7-2 to TRBJ2-7; with no DNA, the TCRdb D assignment of TRBD2 cannot be verified. The germline gives CDR1 SGHTA, CDR2 FQGNSA. CDR3 length equals 14 residues. The CDR3 reads CASTKRGGSYEQYF.

V is TRBV5-1 and J is TRBJ1-2; TCRdb selects TRBD1, and the lack of DNA leaves this call unchecked. The CDR3 is 13 amino acids. Germline CDR1 is SGHRS and CDR2 is YFSETQ. The CDR3 spells CASSSGQAYGYTF.

The chain uses TRBV28 and TRBJ2-7; the TRBD2 assignment by TCRdb is unverifiable without DNA. CDR1 and CDR2 (germline): MDHEN, SYDVKM. The CDR3 has 16 residues. The CDR3 protein is CASSFFKREGSYEQYF.

The chain recombines TRBV10-2 with TRBJ2-6. CDR3 length: 17 residues. Looked up from germline, CDR1 is WSHSY and CDR2 is SAAADI. The CDR3 spells CASSDIWSDSGANVLTF.

The chain uses TRBV20-1 and TRBJ2-7. Germline V gene lookup returns CDR1 DFQATT and CDR2 SNEGSKA (reference sequence). This CDR3 is 14 amino acids long. CDR3 residues: CSASRTITSYEQYF.

The genes are TRBV28 and TRBJ2-7; TCRdb picks TRBD1, but there is no DNA to check that call. This CDR3 is built from 12 residues. Germline CDR1 MDHEN, CDR2 SYDVKM. The CDR3 here is CASSFGAGEQYF.

The CDR3 region is CASSRSFPSTDTQYF. This rearrangement joins TRBV6-4 to TRBJ2-3. CDR1 is MRHNA and CDR2 is SNTAGT in the germline V gene. The CDR3 has 15 amino acids.

J is TRBJ2-7 and V is TRBV11-2; the D call of TRBD1 rests on TCRdb alone, since no DNA is present to check it. Germline V gene lookup returns CDR1 SGHAT and CDR2 FQNNGV. The CDR3 loop spans 14 amino acids. The CDR3: CASSLATGVYEQYF. The variable domain in full, with the rest retrieved from reference TRBV11-2 and TRBJ2-7, is EAGVAQSPRYKIIEKRQSVAFWCNPISGHATLYWYQQILGQGPKLLIQFQNNGVVDDSQLPKDRFSAERLKGVDSTLKIQPAKLEDSAVYLCASSLATGVYEQYFGPGTRLTVT.

The V call is TRBV6-7, the J call TRBJ2-1; with no DNA, the TCRdb D assignment of TRBD2 cannot be verified. TRBV6-7 is sorted into the ORF group, with uncertain function. The CDR3 covers 17 residues. CDR3 region: CASSYRVLAGVVDEQFF.

This sequence joins TRBV5-1 and TRBJ2-5; the D gene TCRdb calls, TRBD1, cannot be checked with no DNA. Germline assignment: CDR1 SGHRS and CDR2 YFSETQ. The length of the CDR3 is 12 residues. CDR3 sequence: CATSLTGETQYF.

The rearrangement uses TRBV19 and TRBJ2-1; TCRdb designates TRBD1, a call that cannot be tested without DNA. From germline, CDR1 is LNHDA and CDR2 SQIVND (reference sequence). The CDR3 sequence is 13 residues long. This chain's CDR3 is CASRERGSGRKFF.

The gene calls are TRBV12-5 and TRBJ2-3. The CDR3 contains 15 residues. CDR1 is LGHNT, CDR2 FRNRAP, per germline. CDR3 region: CASGLGGPSTDTQYF.

The CDR3 loop reads CASSSGSSGRTISYEQYF. The rearrangement links TRBV11-2 to TRBJ2-7; TCRdb calls TRBD2, which cannot be checked without DNA. This CDR3 spans 18 amino acids. Per germline, CDR1 SGHAT and CDR2 FQNNGV.

J is TRBJ2-1 and V is TRBV4-1; absent DNA, TCRdb's TRBD2 call cannot be checked. The germline CDR1 and CDR2 sequences are MGHRA and YSYEKL. The CDR3 covers 14 residues. The CDR3 reads CASSRGSIYNEQFF.

The genes are TRBV12-3 or TRBV12-4 and TRBJ2-5; TCRdb calls TRBD2, which cannot be checked without DNA. The CDR3 length is 14 residues. Here the CDR3 reads CASTTGEGAETQYF.

CDR3 residues: CSVEYQGIKTEAFF. The chain joins TRBV29-1 to TRBJ1-1; absent DNA, TCRdb's TRBD1 call cannot be checked. Germline CDR1 and CDR2: SQVTM and ANQGSEA. CDR3 length: 14 residues.

The rearrangement links TRBV28 to TRBJ1-1. The CDR3 extends over 14 amino acids. Germline loops: CDR1 MDHEN, CDR2 SYDVKM. The CDR3 loop reads CASRKGFTNTEAFF.

The gene calls are TRBV5-6 and TRBJ1-1; the D call of TRBD1 rests on TCRdb alone, since no DNA is present to check it. The germline V gene encodes CDR1 SGHDT and CDR2 YYEEEE. The CDR3 has 13 residues. CDR3 amino acids: CASSLVGAVEAFF. Combining the CDR3 with reference TRBV5-6 and TRBJ1-1 gives the whole variable domain DAGVTQSPTHLIKTRGQQVTLRCSPKSGHDTVSWYQQALGQGPQFIFQYYEEEERQRGNFPDRFSGHQFPNYSSELNVNALLLGDSALYLCASSLVGAVEAFFGQGTRLTVV.